The 30 T cell receptor beta chains below all came from one sample that was sequenced in a study of T cell repertoires in cytomegalovirus infection. In TCRdb, the reads were re-called with MiXCR into one record per CDR3 protein. Of fewer than 550,000 distinct CDR3 sequences in the sample, 30% to 40% were seen once. The sample taken for sequencing was PBMCs. Receptor source: a human donor in good health (CMV status not recorded). Some clones in this sample may be carry-over from other donors' samples.

CDR3 in amino acids: CASSSIGGGEGQYF. The CDR3 coding sequence is TGTGCCAGCAGCTCCATCGGCGGGGGGGAGGGGCAGTATTTT. The chain employs TRBV5-4 and TRBJ2-3; 9 bases fit TRBD2. Germline CDR1 is SGHNT and CDR2 is YYREEE (reference sequence). The V gene end was trimmed by 3 bases and the J gene end by 11 bases; junction bases not matched to a gene: 10. CDR3 length: 14 residues. Looking up the rest from reference TRBV5-4 and TRBJ2-3 gives the full variable domain: ETGVTQSPTHLIKTRGQQVTLRCSSQSGHNTVSWYQQALGQGPQFIFQYYREEENGRGNFPPRFSGLQFPNYSSELNVNALELDDSALYLCASSSIGGGEGQYFGPGTRLTVL.

In regard to this clonotype: Its ends do not fully match the called genes, so a read error is possible. The chain uses TRBV14 and TRBJ1-2; TRBD1 is a possible D gene (5 bases). This CDR3 contains 17 residues. CDR1 is SGHDN and CDR2 is FVKESK in the germline V gene. This chain's CDR3 is CARSQEGGRVPPHGYTF. The CDR3 nucleotides are TGTGCCAGAAGCCAAGAGGGCGGCAGGGTCCCACCCCATGGCTACACCTTC.

This clonotype has only a few counts. The chain couples TRBV20-1 to TRBJ2-7, with TRBD1 identical over 10 bases. CDR1 and CDR2 (germline): DFQATT, SNEGSKA (reference sequence). J was trimmed by 4 bases and V by 6 bases; bases with no gene match: 3. The CDR3 is 12 residues long. In nucleotides, the CDR3 is TGCAGTGCCGGGGACAGGGGTTACGAGCAGTACTTC. It encodes CSAGDRGYEQYF.

This clonotype has at least ten counts. This CDR3 is CASSSTPVSGANVLTF. CDR3 sequence (DNA): TGTGCCAGCAGTTCAACCCCGGTCTCTGGGGCCAACGTCCTGACTTTC. The chain joins TRBV28 to TRBJ2-6; D is unresolved. CDR1 is MDHEN, CDR2 SYDVKM, per germline. With 4 bases removed from V and 0 bases from J, the gap between germline ends came to 10 bases. The CDR3 runs 16 residues.

V gene TRBV10-3 combines with J gene TRBJ2-1, with D possibly TRBD1 on 6 matching bases. The CDR3 has 13 amino acids. CDR1 and CDR2 (germline): ENHRY, SYGVKD. V gave up 4 bases and J gave up 3 bases, with 7 bases separating them. The CDR3 DNA sequence: TGTGCCATCAGTGCAGGGGTCTACAATGAGCAGTTCTTC. Encoded protein: CAISAGVYNEQFF.

In this sample, this clonotype turned up many times. The CDR3 sequence: CASSLPRVGDEQFF. CDR3 sequence (DNA): TGTGCCAGCAGCTTACCGAGGGTTGGGGATGAGCAGTTCTTC. This rearrangement joins TRBV7-9 to TRBJ2-1; D is perhaps TRBD2 (5 bases). Germline lookup yields CDR1 SEHNR and CDR2 FQNEAQ (reference sequence). Trimming left V 2 bases short and J 8 bases short, with 13 bases between. This CDR3 has 14 amino acids.

The rearrangement joins TRBV6-2 or TRBV6-3 to TRBJ1-2, with TRBD1 matching over 7 bases. The germline V gene encodes CDR1 MNHEY and CDR2 SVGEGT. With V trimmed by 5 bases and J by 7 bases, 13 bases remained unmatched. CDR3 length: 15 residues. CDR3 protein: CASSGTTGLRVGYTF. As DNA, the CDR3 is TGTGCCAGCAGTGGAACGACAGGGCTTCGGGTTGGCTACACCTTC.

This clonotype was counted a few times. This chain joins TRBV28 and TRBJ2-1; D is unclear. This CDR3 is 12 amino acids long. The V and J ends lost 7 bases and 5 bases respectively, with 9 bases between them. The germline V gene encodes CDR1 MDHEN and CDR2 SYDVKM. The CDR3 sequence is CASTRLDNEQFF. CDR3 in DNA: TGTGCCAGCACACGACTTGACAATGAGCAGTTCTTC.

This clonotype was seen repeatedly, ten times or more. The genes are TRBV7-6 and TRBJ1-4; D may be TRBD1 (5 bases). Deletions cut 0 bases from V and 5 bases from J, with 16 bases between. Germline CDR1 reads SGHVS; CDR2 reads FNYEAQ. The CDR3 loop spans 17 amino acids. The CDR3 here is CASSLARTQFKNEKLFF. CDR3 bases: TGTGCCAGCAGCTTAGCGCGGACACAATTCAAGAATGAAAAACTGTTTTTT. Full variable domain (remainder filled in from reference TRBV7-6 and TRBJ1-4): GAGVSQSPRYKVTKRGQDVALRCDPISGHVSLYWYRQALGQGPEFLTYFNYEAQQDKSGLPNDRFSAERPEGSISTLTIQRTEQRDSAMYRCASSLARTQFKNEKLFFGSGTQLSVL.

This clonotype was seen only a few times. This chain links TRBV6-1 with TRBJ1-6; D not resolved. The germline CDR1 and CDR2 sequences are MNHNS and SASEGT. This CDR3 is built from 11 residues. V dropped 1 base and J dropped 11 bases, with 3 bases sitting between them. Here the CDR3 reads CASSEGPPLHF. The CDR3 region has the DNA TGTGCCAGCAGTGAAGGGCCACCCCTCCACTTT.

This clonotype was found a few times. J is TRBJ2-1 and V is TRBV20-1; D ambiguous. CDR3 length equals 14 residues. Germline V gene data show CDR1 as DFQATT and CDR2 as SNEGSKA (reference sequence). The V end lost 5 bases, the J end lost 2 bases, and 13 bases lay between the germline ends. In DNA, the CDR3 is TGCAGTGCTCAACCCGCAGGCACCTACAATGAGCAGTTCTTC. This sequence encodes CSAQPAGTYNEQFF.

This clonotype appeared a few times. This sequence joins TRBV7-9 and TRBJ2-3, with D uncertain. Deletions cut 5 bases from V and 2 bases from J, with 5 bases between. Germline V gene data show CDR1 as SEHNR and CDR2 as FQNEAQ (reference sequence). The CDR3 is made up of 12 amino acids. The CDR3 coding sequence is TGTGCCAGCAGCACAGACACAGATACGCAGTATTTT. It yields the protein CASSTDTDTQYF.

This clonotype was counted only a few times. The V call is TRBV4-2, the J call TRBJ1-1; 8 nucleotides align to TRBD1. Germline V gene data show CDR1 as LGHNA and CDR2 as YNFKEQ. The J segment lost 0 bases and the V segment lost 6 bases, leaving 6 bases of the junction unmatched. The CDR3 sequence is 15 residues long. The CDR3 region has the DNA TGTGCCAGCAGACATGGACAGGGTATGAACACTGAAGCTTTCTTT. This codes for CASRHGQGMNTEAFF.

This clonotype was picked up a small number of times. The J gene is TRBJ2-2, the V gene TRBV12-3 or TRBV12-4; D is ambiguous. Trimming stripped 6 bases from V and 7 bases from J, with 3 bases between. This CDR3 contains 10 residues. CDR3 sequence: CASRSGELFF. CDR3 coding DNA: TGTGCCAGCAGGAGCGGGGAGCTGTTTTTT.

This sequence joins TRBV7-6 and TRBJ2-3; weak D call: TRBD1 (6 bases). V lost 1 base to trimming and J lost 4 bases, with 15 bases between them. CDR1 is SGHVS, CDR2 FNYEAQ, per germline. The CDR3 has 16 amino acids. CDR3 in DNA: TGTGCCAGCAGCTTAGGCTCGACAGGAGCTTCAGATACGCAGTATTTT. Translation: CASSLGSTGASDTQYF. Drawing the rest from reference TRBV7-6 and TRBJ2-3, the complete variable domain is GAGVSQSPRYKVTKRGQDVALRCDPISGHVSLYWYRQALGQGPEFLTYFNYEAQQDKSGLPNDRFSAERPEGSISTLTIQRTEQRDSAMYRCASSLGSTGASDTQYFGPGTRLTVL.

The gene calls are TRBV12-3 or TRBV12-4 and TRBJ1-1; no clear D. The CDR3 has 14 residues. V was clipped by 3 bases and J by 0 bases, with 8 bases between them. For the CDR3, the DNA is TGTGCCAGCAGTTTCTCCAGAATGAACACTGAAGCTTTCTTT. Translation gives CASSFSRMNTEAFF.

This chain joins TRBV14 and TRBJ2-1, with D perhaps matching TRBD1 or TRBD2 (6 bases each). The CDR3 is 15 amino acids. CDR1 SGHDN and CDR2 FVKESK come from the germline V gene. Trimming pared 5 bases from V and 6 bases from J, leaving 17 bases between. CDR3: CASSDGGGPGNEQFF. The DNA for the CDR3 is TGTGCCAGCAGCGACGGAGGGGGGCCGGGCAATGAGCAGTTCTTC.

The chain carries TRBV19 and TRBJ1-1; 7 nucleotides match TRBD1. Germline V gene data show CDR1 as LNHDA and CDR2 as SQIVND (reference sequence). The CDR3 spans 14 residues. V shed 8 bases, J shed 6 bases, and the junction held 12 bases outside the gene matches. The CDR3 DNA reads TGTGCCAGTCGAACAGGGGACGTTCTGCCTGAAGCTTTCTTT. Residues: CASRTGDVLPEAFF. Using reference TRBV19 and TRBJ1-1 for the parts outside the CDR3, the full variable domain is DGGITQSPKYLFRKEGQNVTLSCEQNLNHDAMYWYRQDPGQGLRLIYYSQIVNDFQKGDIAEGYSVSREKKESFPLTVTSAQKNPTAFYLCASRTGDVLPEAFFGQGTRLTVV.

V gene TRBV6-5 combines with J gene TRBJ1-3; perhaps TRBD1 as D (5 bases). The CDR3 contains 16 residues. V lost 0 bases, J lost 0 bases, and 9 bases lay in between. In germline, CDR1 is MNHEY, CDR2 SVGAGI. CDR3 protein: CASSYSGDYSGNTIYF. CDR3 coding DNA: TGTGCCAGCAGTTACTCGGGGGACTACTCTGGAAACACCATATATTTT.

This clonotype was recorded at least ten times. The chain combines TRBV7-2 with TRBJ1-6; D not certain. Trimming stripped 2 bases from V and 5 bases from J, with 10 bases between. The germline V gene encodes CDR1 SGHTA and CDR2 FQGNSA. The CDR3 is made up of 15 amino acids. The CDR3 DNA is TGTGCCAGCAGCTTAATGGTCACGAATAATTCACCCCTCCACTTT. Its protein is CASSLMVTNNSPLHF. Combining the CDR3 with reference TRBV7-2 and TRBJ1-6 gives the whole variable domain GAGVSQSPSNKVTEKGKDVELRCDPISGHTALYWYRQSLGQGLEFLIYFQGNSAPDKSGLPSDRFSAERTGGSVSTLTIQRTQQEDSAVYLCASSLMVTNNSPLHFGNGTRLTVT.

Comments on this clonotype: This may arise from a read error, as a much more abundant clone is one base away. The final CDR3 position lacks the conserved phenylalanine or tryptophan, pointing to a likely read error. The chain combines TRBV7-2 with TRBJ2-3; TRBD2 aligns across 12 bases. The CDR3 is 16 residues long. The V gene's germline CDR1 is SGHTA and CDR2 FQGNSA. The ends lost 6 bases at V and 6 bases at J; junction bases unmatched: 10. The CDR3 sequence: CASRRPSGGAGDTQYC. The DNA for the CDR3 is TGTGCCAGCAGGCGCCCTAGCGGGGGGGCGGGGGATACGCAGTATTGT.

This clonotype was seen ten or more times. The rearrangement joins TRBV25-1 to TRBJ1-1, with 9 bases that match TRBD1. J was trimmed by 1 base and V by 10 bases; bases with no gene match: 10. The CDR3 runs 15 residues. Germline assignment: CDR1 MGHDK and CDR2 SYGVNS. The CDR3, as DNA: TGTGCCACTACCCAGGACAGGGGAGGGAACACTGAAGCTTTCTTT. This codes for CATTQDRGGNTEAFF.

The V and J genes are TRBV7-8 and TRBJ1-2; TRBD1 matches 10 bases. CDR1 SGHVS and CDR2 FQNEAQ come from the germline V gene. With V trimmed by 4 bases and J by 7 bases, 3 bases remained unmatched. This CDR3 has 13 residues. CDR3 nucleotides: TGTGCCAGCAGCTCGACAGGGGGCTTTGGCTACACCTTC. Translation gives CASSSTGGFGYTF.

V usage is TRBV28 and J usage is TRBJ2-7, with D perhaps matching TRBD2 (6 bases). Trimming cost V 4 bases and J 3 bases, with 13 bases left between them. This CDR3 has 14 amino acids. The germline CDR1 and CDR2 sequences are MDHEN and SYDVKM. The CDR3 here is CASSSDYSFYEQYF. DNA for the CDR3: TGTGCCAGCAGTTCGGACTACTCCTTCTACGAGCAGTACTTC.

This chain joins TRBV12-3 or TRBV12-4 and TRBJ2-3; tentatively, D is TRBD1 (6 bases). This CDR3 is 11 amino acids long. The V gene lost 9 bases and the J gene lost 3 bases, with 7 bases spanning the gap. The CDR3 protein is CASGQTDTQYF. The CDR3 nucleotides read TGTGCCAGTGGACAGACAGATACGCAGTATTTT.

This clonotype was found many times. The chain is built from TRBV7-9 and TRBJ1-6; D unclear. The CDR3 has 14 residues. Trimming pared 1 base from V and 10 bases from J, leaving 11 bases between. CDR1 is SEHNR and CDR2 is FQNEAQ in the germline V gene (reference sequence). The CDR3 spells CASSLVSGVSPLHF. The CDR3 DNA sequence: TGTGCCAGCAGCTTAGTTTCTGGGGTCTCACCCCTCCACTTT.

V usage is TRBV27 and J usage is TRBJ2-1; D perhaps matches TRBD1 (5 bases). CDR3 length: 16 residues. The V gene's germline CDR1 is MNHEY and CDR2 SMNVEV (reference sequence). Trimming pared 3 bases from V and 4 bases from J, leaving 16 bases between. The CDR3 nucleotides are TGTGCCAGCAGTTTGGTCAAGGCAGGGCCTTACAATGAGCAGTTCTTC. As protein: CASSLVKAGPYNEQFF.

The chain recombines TRBV2 with TRBJ1-6; tentative D call: TRBD1 (6 bases). In germline, CDR1 is SNHLY, CDR2 FYNNEI. This CDR3 contains 16 residues. The ends were cut back, 3 bases at V and 7 bases at J, with 16 bases in the middle. Here the CDR3 reads CASSEGLTGTNSPLHF. In nucleotides, the CDR3 is TGTGCCAGCAGTGAGGGTTTGACAGGCACAAATTCACCCCTCCACTTT. The full variable domain, in which reference TRBV2 and TRBJ1-6 provide the parts outside the CDR3, is EPEVTQTPSHQVTQMGQEVILRCVPISNHLYFYWYRQILGQKVEFLVSFYNNEISEKSEIFDDQFSVERPDGSNFTLKIRSTKLEDSAMYFCASSEGLTGTNSPLHFGNGTRLTVT.

The rearrangement uses TRBV7-8 and TRBJ2-3; weak D call: TRBD1 (6 bases). CDR1 is SGHVS and CDR2 is FQNEAQ in the germline V gene. The CDR3 has 14 amino acids. Trimming took off 6 bases at V and 4 bases at J, with 14 bases between the two ends. CDR3 coding DNA: TGTGCCAGCAGATCTCATTCAGGGGCAGATACGCAGTATTTT. It translates to CASRSHSGADTQYF. The whole variable domain, filled in from reference TRBV7-8 and TRBJ2-3, reads GAGVSQSPRYKVAKRGQDVALRCDPISGHVSLFWYQQALGQGPEFLTYFQNEAQLDKSGLPSDRFFAERPEGSVSTLKIQRTQQEDSAVYLCASRSHSGADTQYFGPGTRLTVL.

This clonotype has just a few counts. The chain recombines TRBV7-8 with TRBJ2-7, with D possibly TRBD1 on 6 matching bases. This CDR3 comprises 15 residues. V lost 4 bases and J lost 6, with 19 bases in between. Germline V gives CDR1 SGHVS, CDR2 FQNEAQ. The CDR3 loop is CASSSTGNGLSEQYF. For the CDR3, the DNA is TGTGCCAGCAGCTCTACAGGGAATGGTCTTAGCGAGCAGTACTTC.